This T cell receptor beta chain stems from a study of blood T cell repertoires in COVID-19. Donors of Cohort 3 who recovered were those that had two negative PCRs, clearance, or symptom resolution. The data were produced by immunoSEQ multiplex PCR, yet TCRdb's version contains in-frame clones alone and is incomplete. This repertoire shows a few hundred thousand clones, 80% to 90% found once; its top ten account for around 9.3%. V was cut by 3 bases and J by 6 bases, with 12 bases left in between. This CDR3 contains 14 residues. Germline CDR1 SNHLY, CDR2 FYNNEI. This clonotype was sampled from a woman between 45 and 60 years old who had recovered from COVID-19. Material: PBMCs or T cells enriched from blood (not recorded which). V and J are TRBV2 and TRBJ1-5; maybe TRBD1 (5 bases). CDR3 region: CASSDARRAQPQHF. In nucleotides, the CDR3 is TGTGCCAGCAGTGACGCCCGCAGGGCTCAGCCCCAGCATTTT.